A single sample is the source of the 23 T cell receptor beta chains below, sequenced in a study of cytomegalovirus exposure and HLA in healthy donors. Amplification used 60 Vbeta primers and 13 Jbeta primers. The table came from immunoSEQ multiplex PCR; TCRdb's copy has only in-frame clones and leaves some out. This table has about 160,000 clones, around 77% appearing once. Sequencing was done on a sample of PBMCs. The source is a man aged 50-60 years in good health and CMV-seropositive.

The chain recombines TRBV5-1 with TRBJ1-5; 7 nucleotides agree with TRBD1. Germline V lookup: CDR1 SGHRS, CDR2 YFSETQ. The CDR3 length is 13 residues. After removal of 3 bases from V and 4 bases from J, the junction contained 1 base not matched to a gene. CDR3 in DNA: TGCGCCAGCAGCTGGGGACAGAATCAGCCCCAGCATTTT. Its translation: CASSWGQNQPQHF.

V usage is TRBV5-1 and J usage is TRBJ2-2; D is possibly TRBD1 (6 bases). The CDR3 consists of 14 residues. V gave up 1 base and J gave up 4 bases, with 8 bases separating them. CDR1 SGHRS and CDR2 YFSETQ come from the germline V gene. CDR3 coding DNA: TGCGCCAGCAGCTTGAGCAGGGGCACCGGGGAGCTGTTTTTT. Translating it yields CASSLSRGTGELFF.

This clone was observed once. This CDR3 reads CASSYAGGPYNEQFF. CDR3 coding DNA: TGTGCCAGCAGTTATGCGGGGGGGCCATACAATGAGCAGTTCTTC. The chain is built from TRBV6-5 and TRBJ2-1; 9 bases agree with TRBD2. V was pared by 3 bases and J by 4 bases, with 4 bases of the junction left unmatched. This CDR3 has 15 residues. Germline V gene sequence: CDR1 MNHEY, CDR2 SVGAGI.

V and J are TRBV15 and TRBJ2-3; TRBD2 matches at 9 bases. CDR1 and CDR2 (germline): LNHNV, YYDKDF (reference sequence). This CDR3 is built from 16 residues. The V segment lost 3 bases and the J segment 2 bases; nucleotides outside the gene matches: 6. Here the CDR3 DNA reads TGTGCCACCAGCAGTTTCCTAGCGGGAAACACAGATACGCAGTATTTT. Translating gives CATSSFLAGNTDTQYF.

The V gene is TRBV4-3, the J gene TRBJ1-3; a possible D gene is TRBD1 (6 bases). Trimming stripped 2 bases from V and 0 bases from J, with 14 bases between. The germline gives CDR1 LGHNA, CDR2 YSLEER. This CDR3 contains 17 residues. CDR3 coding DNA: TGCGCCAGCAGCCAAACCCGTGGGACACCCTCTGGAAACACCATATATTTT. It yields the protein CASSQTRGTPSGNTIYF.

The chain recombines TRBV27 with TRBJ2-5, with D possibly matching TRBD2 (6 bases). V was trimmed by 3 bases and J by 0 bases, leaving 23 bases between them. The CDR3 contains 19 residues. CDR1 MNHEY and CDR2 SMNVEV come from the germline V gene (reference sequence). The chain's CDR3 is CASSFRGASYSDYQETQYF. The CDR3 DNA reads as TGTGCCAGCAGTTTTCGCGGGGCCTCCTATAGCGACTACCAAGAGACCCAGTACTTC.

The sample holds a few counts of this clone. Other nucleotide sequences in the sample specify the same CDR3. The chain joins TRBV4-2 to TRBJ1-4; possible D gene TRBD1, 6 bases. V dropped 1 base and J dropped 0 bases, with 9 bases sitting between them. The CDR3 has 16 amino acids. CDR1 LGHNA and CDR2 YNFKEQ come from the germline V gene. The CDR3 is CASSQGTAATNEKLFF. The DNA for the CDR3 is TGTGCCAGCAGCCAAGGGACAGCCGCAACTAATGAAAAACTGTTTTTT.

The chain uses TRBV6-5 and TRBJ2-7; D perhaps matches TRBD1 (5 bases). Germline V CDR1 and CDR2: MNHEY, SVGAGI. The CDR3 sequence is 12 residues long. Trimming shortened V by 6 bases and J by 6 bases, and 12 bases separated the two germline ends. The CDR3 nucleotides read TGTGCCAGCAGACAAACAGGTTCCGAGCAGTACTTC. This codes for CASRQTGSEQYF.

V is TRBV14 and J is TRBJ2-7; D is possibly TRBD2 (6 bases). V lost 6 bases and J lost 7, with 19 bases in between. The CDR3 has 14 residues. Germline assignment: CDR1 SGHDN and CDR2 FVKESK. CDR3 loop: CASSPGTPVGEQYF. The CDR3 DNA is TGTGCCAGCAGTCCCGGGACTCCCGTGGGGGAGCAGTACTTC.

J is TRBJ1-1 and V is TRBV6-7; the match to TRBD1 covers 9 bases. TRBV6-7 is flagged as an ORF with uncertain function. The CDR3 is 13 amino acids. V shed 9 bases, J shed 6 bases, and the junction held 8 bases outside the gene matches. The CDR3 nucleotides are TGTGCCAGGCATGGGACAGGGTACGCTGAAGCTTTCTTT. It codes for CARHGTGYAEAFF.

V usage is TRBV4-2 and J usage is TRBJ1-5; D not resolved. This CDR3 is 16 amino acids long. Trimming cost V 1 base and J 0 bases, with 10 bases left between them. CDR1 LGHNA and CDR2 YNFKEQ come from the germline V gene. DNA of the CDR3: TGTGCCAGCAGCCAAGCTGGGCAGGCTAGCAATCAGCCCCAGCATTTT. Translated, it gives CASSQAGQASNQPQHF.

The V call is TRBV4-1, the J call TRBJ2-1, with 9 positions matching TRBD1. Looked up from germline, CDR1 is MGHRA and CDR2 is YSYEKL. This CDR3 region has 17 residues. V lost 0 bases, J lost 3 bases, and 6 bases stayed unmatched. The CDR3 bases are TGCGCCAGCAGCCAAGAGGACAGGGGCCTCCTCTACAATGAGCAGTTCTTC. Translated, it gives CASSQEDRGLLYNEQFF.

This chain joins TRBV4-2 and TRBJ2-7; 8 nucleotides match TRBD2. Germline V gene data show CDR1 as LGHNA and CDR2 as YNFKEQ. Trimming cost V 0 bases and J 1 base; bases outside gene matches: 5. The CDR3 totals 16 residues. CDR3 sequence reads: CASSQDRERGSYEQYF. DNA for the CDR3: TGTGCCAGCAGCCAAGATCGCGAGCGGGGGTCCTACGAGCAGTACTTC.

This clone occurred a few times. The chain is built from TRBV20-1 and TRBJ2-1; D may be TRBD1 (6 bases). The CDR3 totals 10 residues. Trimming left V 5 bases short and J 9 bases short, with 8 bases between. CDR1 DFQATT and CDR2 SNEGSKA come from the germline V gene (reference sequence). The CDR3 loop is CSAQGSEQFF. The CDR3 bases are TGCAGTGCTCAGGGGTCTGAGCAGTTCTTC.

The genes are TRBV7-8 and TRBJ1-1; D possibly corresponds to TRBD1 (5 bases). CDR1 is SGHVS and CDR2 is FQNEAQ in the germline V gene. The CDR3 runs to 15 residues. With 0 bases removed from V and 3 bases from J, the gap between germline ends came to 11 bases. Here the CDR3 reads CASSLAQGTDTEAFF. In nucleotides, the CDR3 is TGTGCCAGCAGCTTAGCTCAGGGAACGGACACTGAAGCTTTCTTT.

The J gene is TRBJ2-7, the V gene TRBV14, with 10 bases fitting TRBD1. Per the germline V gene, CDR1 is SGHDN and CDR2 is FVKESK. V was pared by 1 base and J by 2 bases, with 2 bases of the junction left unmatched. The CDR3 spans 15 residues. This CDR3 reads CASSQAGTGAYEQYF. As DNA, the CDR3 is TGTGCCAGCAGCCAAGCCGGGACAGGGGCCTACGAGCAGTACTTC.

CDR3 protein: CASSSTYRRGETQYF. Here the CDR3 DNA reads TGTGCCAGTAGTTCTACCTACCGCAGGGGTGAGACCCAGTACTTC. The J gene is TRBJ2-5, the V gene TRBV19; D is perhaps TRBD1 (6 bases). In germline, CDR1 is LNHDA, CDR2 SQIVND (reference sequence). Trimming left V 5 bases short and J 5 bases short, with 18 bases between. This CDR3 comprises 15 residues.

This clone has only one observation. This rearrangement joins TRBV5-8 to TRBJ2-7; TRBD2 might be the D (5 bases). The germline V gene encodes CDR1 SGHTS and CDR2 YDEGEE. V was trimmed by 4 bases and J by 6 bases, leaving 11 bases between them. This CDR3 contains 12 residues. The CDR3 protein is CASSRGWGEQYF. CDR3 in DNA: TGTGCCAGCAGCCGGGGTTGGGGCGAGCAGTACTTC.

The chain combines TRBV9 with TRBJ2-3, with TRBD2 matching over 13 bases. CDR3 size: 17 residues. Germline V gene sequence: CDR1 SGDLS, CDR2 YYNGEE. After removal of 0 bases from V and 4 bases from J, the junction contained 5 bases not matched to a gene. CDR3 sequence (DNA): TGTGCCAGCAGCGTAGGGACTAGCGGGGGAGGGGCAGATACGCAGTATTTT. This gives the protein CASSVGTSGGGADTQYF.

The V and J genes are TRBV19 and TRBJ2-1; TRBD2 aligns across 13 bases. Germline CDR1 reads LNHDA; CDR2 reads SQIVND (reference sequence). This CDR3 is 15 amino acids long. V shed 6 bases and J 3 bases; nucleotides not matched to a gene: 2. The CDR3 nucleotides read TGTGCCAGTAGGACTAGCGGGGGGAACTACAATGAGCAGTTCTTC. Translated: CASRTSGGNYNEQFF.

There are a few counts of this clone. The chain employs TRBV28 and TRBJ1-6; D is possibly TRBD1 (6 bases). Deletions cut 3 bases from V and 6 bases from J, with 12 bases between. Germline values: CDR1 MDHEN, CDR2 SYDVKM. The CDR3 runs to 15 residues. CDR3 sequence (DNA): TGTGCCAGCAGTTTCTTGGACAGCCTTAATTCACCCCTCCACTTT. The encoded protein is CASSFLDSLNSPLHF.

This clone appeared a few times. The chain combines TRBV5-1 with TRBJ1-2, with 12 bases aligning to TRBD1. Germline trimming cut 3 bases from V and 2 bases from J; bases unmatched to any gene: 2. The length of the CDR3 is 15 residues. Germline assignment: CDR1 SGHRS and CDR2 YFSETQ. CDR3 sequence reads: CASSWGQGANYGYTF. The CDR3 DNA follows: TGCGCCAGCAGCTGGGGACAGGGGGCGAACTATGGCTACACCTTC.

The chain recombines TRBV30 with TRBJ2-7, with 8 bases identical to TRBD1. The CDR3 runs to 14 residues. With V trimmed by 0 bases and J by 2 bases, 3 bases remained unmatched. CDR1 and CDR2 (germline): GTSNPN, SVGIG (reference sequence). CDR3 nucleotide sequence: TGTGCCTGGAGTGTGGACAGGGTAACCTACGAGCAGTACTTC. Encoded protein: CAWSVDRVTYEQYF.